Following are 26 T cell receptor beta chains from one sample sequenced in a study of radiation and T cells in renal cell carcinoma (dated by TCRdb to between 2020 and 2021). The time point label, as the study defines it: tumor resected at nephrectomy. In light of the paper, this sample's treatment or condition label describes: treatment-naive control, cytoreductive nephrectomy. Library method: the immunoSEQ multiplex PCR assay. The table comes from immuneACCESS by way of TCRdb, which keeps in-frame sequences with V and J called. Part of the clones is missing from these tables; in studies checked, under half for an unresolved V gene and the rest for unknown reasons. Counted in this sample were about 25,000 clones; about three fifths of them appeared once. Jointly, the top ten make up 20% to 25% of the sample. The material sequenced was tumor tissue, taken from a patient whose treatment was nephrectomy without radiotherapy. The origin of the receptors is a man in his forties with renal cell carcinoma.

The table lists this clone with a few counts. This CDR3 is CSVDVGDYGYTF. The CDR3 bases are TGCAGCGTTGATGTCGGAGACTATGGCTACACCTTC. The chain links TRBV29-1 to TRBJ1-2; no reliable D call. Trimming left V 3 bases short and J 3 bases short, with 8 bases between. The CDR3 is 12 amino acids. The germline V gene encodes CDR1 SQVTM and CDR2 ANQGSEA. Full variable domain (missing parts from reference TRBV29-1 and TRBJ1-2): SAVISQKPSRDICQRGTSLTIQCQVDSQVTMMFWYRQQPGQSLTLIATANQGSEATYESGFVIDKFPISRPNLTFSTLTVSNMSPEDSSIYLCSVDVGDYGYTFGSGTRLTVV.

This chain uses TRBV28 with TRBJ2-5; tentatively, D is TRBD1 (6 bases). Deletions cut 6 bases from V and 7 bases from J, with 15 bases between. Germline V lookup: CDR1 MDHEN, CDR2 SYDVKM. This CDR3 spans 13 amino acids. DNA of the CDR3: TGTGCCAGCAGGGGACAAGATCTTCGGACCCAGTACTTC. It codes for CASRGQDLRTQYF.

The chain links TRBV6-6 to TRBJ2-1, with D perhaps matching TRBD1 or TRBD2 (5 bases each). From germline, CDR1 is MNHNY and CDR2 SVGAGI (reference sequence). This CDR3 comprises 15 residues. Trimming left V 4 bases short and J 6 bases short, with 16 bases between. CDR3 protein: CASSSDPLGANEQFF. As DNA, the CDR3 is TGTGCCAGCAGTTCAGACCCTCTCGGGGCCAATGAGCAGTTCTTC.

V usage is TRBV19 and J usage is TRBJ2-1; TRBD2 agrees at 9 bases. Germline V gene data show CDR1 as LNHDA and CDR2 as SQIVND (reference sequence). The CDR3 has 17 amino acids. Losses at the gene ends were 5 bases for V and 3 bases for J; bases not matched to a gene: 11. CDR3 region: CASSPGLATAFYNEQFF. DNA for the CDR3: TGTGCCAGTAGTCCTGGACTAGCGACAGCCTTCTACAATGAGCAGTTCTTC.

The chain employs TRBV4-2 and TRBJ1-1, with D tentatively TRBD1 (6 bases). Trimming took 0 bases from V and 6 from J, leaving 14 bases between them. The V gene's germline CDR1 is LGHNA and CDR2 YNFKEQ. The CDR3 loop spans 15 amino acids. The CDR3 DNA is TGTGCCAGCAGCCAAGAGGGAAACGGGGGCTCTGAAGCTTTCTTT. It specifies CASSQEGNGGSEAFF.

The count of this clone is one. This chain connects TRBV5-6 to TRBJ1-1, with 7 bases lining up with TRBD1. Germline CDR1 is SGHDT and CDR2 is YYEEEE. V gave up 1 base and J gave up 6 bases; unmatched junction bases: 3. CDR3 length: 13 amino acids. The CDR3 sequence: CASSLRGGAEAFF. In DNA form, the CDR3 reads TGTGCCAGCAGCTTGAGAGGGGGCGCTGAAGCTTTCTTT. The whole variable domain, remainder taken from reference TRBV5-6 and TRBJ1-1, is DAGVTQSPTHLIKTRGQQVTLRCSPKSGHDTVSWYQQALGQGPQFIFQYYEEEERQRGNFPDRFSGHQFPNYSSELNVNALLLGDSALYLCASSLRGGAEAFFGQGTRLTVV.

V gene TRBV5-6 combines with J gene TRBJ2-1; no reliable D call. Deletions cut 1 base from V and 5 bases from J, with 7 bases between. CDR3 length equals 13 residues. Germline lookup yields CDR1 SGHDT and CDR2 YYEEEE. In DNA form, the CDR3 reads TGTGCCAGCAGCTTGCCTAGGGACAATGAGCAGTTCTTC. Encoded protein: CASSLPRDNEQFF.

This chain links TRBV4-3 with TRBJ2-1; 10 bases line up with TRBD1. Per germline, CDR1 LGHNA and CDR2 YSLEER. J was trimmed by 9 bases and V by 0 bases; bases with no gene match: 5. The CDR3 is made up of 15 amino acids. This CDR3 is CASSQDSTGGLEQFF. The CDR3 DNA follows: TGCGCCAGCAGCCAAGATTCGACAGGGGGCCTTGAGCAGTTCTTC.

The chain carries TRBV5-4 and TRBJ2-5; 8 nucleotides match TRBD2. Germline trimming cut 3 bases from V and 1 base from J; bases unmatched to any gene: 5. This CDR3 is 15 amino acids long. CDR1 SGHNT and CDR2 YYREEE come from the germline V gene (reference sequence). CDR3 sequence (DNA): TGTGCCAGCAGCTCGGTAGCGGGGACCCAAGAGACCCAGTACTTC. Translation gives CASSSVAGTQETQYF.

This sequence joins TRBV6-6 and TRBJ2-1; D is uncertain. The V end was cut by 6 bases, the J end by 4 bases, with 16 bases between. The CDR3 spans 15 residues. Looked up from germline, CDR1 is MNHNY and CDR2 is SVGAGI (reference sequence). The DNA of the CDR3 is TGTGCCAGCAGCCGCTCTCAGCAGGTTTACAATGAGCAGTTCTTC. Translating gives CASSRSQQVYNEQFF.

The chain joins TRBV6-5 to TRBJ2-1; perhaps TRBD1 as D (6 bases). The germline gives CDR1 MNHEY, CDR2 SVGAGI. The CDR3 is 15 residues long. Trimming removed 0 bases from V and 6 bases from J, with 12 bases in between. Here the CDR3 DNA reads TGTGCCAGCAGTTACTCAGGACAGTATCCCAATGAGCAGTTCTTC. Translated: CASSYSGQYPNEQFF.

This clone was detected only a few times. V gene TRBV2 combines with J gene TRBJ1-1; tentatively, D is TRBD1 (5 bases). This CDR3 spans 13 amino acids. Germline assignment: CDR1 SNHLY and CDR2 FYNNEI. The V end lost 7 bases, the J end lost 4 bases, and 13 bases lay between the germline ends. The chain's CDR3 is CASILQVSTEAFF. The CDR3 bases are TGTGCCAGCATCTTACAGGTTAGCACTGAAGCTTTCTTT.

The chain employs TRBV11-2 and TRBJ2-3; 8 positions agree with TRBD2. The ends lost 5 bases at V and 2 bases at J; junction bases unmatched: 9. CDR1 and CDR2 from the germline V gene are SGHAT and FQNNGV. The CDR3 extends over 16 amino acids. CDR3 DNA: TGTGCCAGCAGCCCCGGGGGGGTGGATTTCACAGATACGCAGTATTTT. Encoded protein: CASSPGGVDFTDTQYF.

V is TRBV5-1 and J is TRBJ1-4; TRBD1 aligns across 7 bases. The germline V gene encodes CDR1 SGHRS and CDR2 YFSETQ. The CDR3 consists of 14 residues. J lost 6 bases, V lost 3 bases, and 5 bases had no gene match. The CDR3 here is CASSSGTADEKLFF. The CDR3 DNA is TGCGCCAGCAGCTCTGGGACAGCGGATGAAAAACTGTTTTTT.

The rearrangement links TRBV19 to TRBJ1-1; D gene unclear. The CDR3 runs 13 residues. CDR1 LNHDA and CDR2 SQIVND come from the germline V gene (reference sequence). The germline V and J ends were trimmed by 3 bases and 6 bases, with 11 bases remaining between them. The CDR3 is CASSIRGSAEAFF. CDR3 DNA sequence: TGTGCCAGTAGTATCCGAGGGAGCGCTGAAGCTTTCTTT.

V and J are TRBV10-3 and TRBJ2-5; D possibly uses TRBD1 or TRBD2 (5 bases each). V shed 7 bases and J shed 1 base, with 13 bases lying between them. This CDR3 spans 14 amino acids. Germline CDR1 reads ENHRY; CDR2 reads SYGVKD. CDR3 sequence: CAIKTSGLQETQYF. CDR3 DNA sequence: TGTGCCATCAAGACCTCGGGGCTCCAAGAGACCCAGTACTTC.

The gene calls are TRBV7-9 and TRBJ1-1, with no clear D. Germline V gives CDR1 SEHNR, CDR2 FQNEAQ (reference sequence). V was trimmed by 7 bases and J by 3 bases, leaving 12 bases between them. The CDR3 consists of 13 residues. Here the CDR3 DNA reads TGTGCCAGCACCCCCCCGGGCGACACTGAAGCTTTCTTT. Protein: CASTPPGDTEAFF.

This clone was detected once. Other DNA sequences in this sample translate to the same CDR3. This rearrangement joins TRBV18 to TRBJ1-2; D not resolved. The CDR3 extends over 13 amino acids. Germline V gene data show CDR1 as KGHSH and CDR2 as LQKENI. V shed 3 bases and J shed 3 bases, with 8 bases lying between them. The CDR3 spells CASSPGRDYGYTF. CDR3 nucleotide sequence: TGTGCCAGCTCACCGGGTCGGGACTATGGCTACACCTTC.

The CDR3 DNA follows: TGTGCCAGCAGGACAGGACAACGAGGCTACACCTTC. Translating it yields CASRTGQRGYTF. The genes are TRBV2 and TRBJ1-2, with D tentatively TRBD1 (6 bases). Trimming shortened V by 6 bases and J by 8 bases, and 13 bases separated the two germline ends. Germline loops: CDR1 SNHLY, CDR2 FYNNEI. CDR3 length equals 12 residues.

The chain recombines TRBV5-1 with TRBJ2-5; TRBD2 is a possible D gene (6 bases). Trimming shortened V by 7 bases and J by 5 bases, and 15 bases separated the two germline ends. The CDR3 loop spans 13 amino acids. CDR1 SGHRS and CDR2 YFSETQ come from the germline V gene. The DNA of the CDR3 is TGCGCCAGCGGCCCCGGGACTCTCGAGACCCAGTACTTC. Its translation is CASGPGTLETQYF.

This clone was seen just once. The V gene is TRBV5-6, the J gene TRBJ1-5; 11 bases fit TRBD1. The junction had 3 bases not matched to a gene; V was cut back by 3 bases and J by 7 bases. The germline V gene encodes CDR1 SGHDT and CDR2 YYEEEE. The CDR3 loop spans 14 amino acids. The CDR3 spells CASSSGQGGQPQHF. CDR3 nucleotides: TGTGCCAGCAGCTCGGGACAGGGGGGCCAGCCCCAGCATTTT.

This clone was observed a handful of times. The chain is built from TRBV6-1 and TRBJ1-2; D ambiguous. The CDR3 covers 11 residues. The germline V gene encodes CDR1 MNHNS and CDR2 SASEGT. V was pared by 4 bases and J by 3 bases, with 3 bases between. Written as DNA, the CDR3 is TGTGCCAGCAGTGTAGACTATGGCTACACCTTC. Translated: CASSVDYGYTF.

The chain carries TRBV29-1 and TRBJ2-1; perhaps TRBD2 as D (7 bases). Germline V gene sequence: CDR1 SQVTM, CDR2 ANQGSEA. Trimming cost V 1 base and J 4 bases, with 11 bases left between them. This CDR3 has 14 residues. CDR3 DNA sequence: TGCAGCGTTGAAGGAGGGGGGGAATACAATGAGCAGTTCTTC. It specifies CSVEGGGEYNEQFF.

V is TRBV6-1 and J is TRBJ2-7; TRBD2 aligns across 9 bases. Germline V gene sequence: CDR1 MNHNS, CDR2 SASEGT. The CDR3 is 16 residues long. V shed 1 base, J shed 5 bases, and the junction held 9 bases outside the gene matches. This CDR3 is CASSEEVSSGKNEQYF. Written as DNA, the CDR3 is TGTGCCAGCAGTGAAGAAGTTTCTAGCGGGAAGAACGAGCAGTACTTC.

The V gene is TRBV19, the J gene TRBJ2-7, with D perhaps TRBD2 (7 bases). This CDR3 is 13 amino acids long. Germline loops: CDR1 LNHDA, CDR2 SQIVND (reference sequence). The V gene lost 5 bases and the J gene lost 3 bases, with 11 bases spanning the gap. CDR3 bases: TGTGCCAGTAGTGGGGGGGGCTTCTACGAGCAGTACTTC. Its protein is CASSGGGFYEQYF. The complete variable domain, with remaining parts taken from reference TRBV19 and TRBJ2-7, reads DGGITQSPKYLFRKEGQNVTLSCEQNLNHDAMYWYRQDPGQGLRLIYYSQIVNDFQKGDIAEGYSVSREKKESFPLTVTSAQKNPTAFYLCASSGGGFYEQYFGPGTRLTVT.

The chain has TRBV9 and TRBJ2-3, with D possibly being TRBD2 (6 bases). The germline V gene has CDR1 SGDLS and CDR2 YYNGEE. V lost 4 bases and J 6 bases, leaving 15 bases between the germline ends. This CDR3 has 14 amino acids. The CDR3 nucleotides are TGTGCCAGCAGCCTTCTCGCGGGGAAGGATACGCAGTATTTT. It translates to CASSLLAGKDTQYF.